The 8 T cell receptor beta chains below were found in one sample sequenced in a study of early T cells in non-severe SARS-CoV-2 infection. TCRdb reprocessed the 5' RACE reads via MiXCR and lists one record per CDR3 protein. The table lists roughly 51,000 distinct CDR3 sequences, about 6.2% of them singletons, with 3% to 4% in the top ten. The source material was whole blood. These receptors all come from an adult who was a healthcare worker with PCR-confirmed SARS-CoV-2 infection or an uninfected control (not recorded which).

This clonotype has more than one count but fewer than ten. This sequence joins TRBV7-2 and TRBJ1-5, with TRBD1 matching 7 bases. With 0 bases clipped from V and 4 bases from J, the junction kept 3 bases outside the gene matches. Looked up from germline, CDR1 is SGHTA and CDR2 is FQGNSA. CDR3 length: 15 residues. The CDR3 region has the DNA TGTGCCAGCAGCTTAGCCAGGGGGAGAAATCAGCCCCAGCATTTT. Translated, it gives CASSLARGRNQPQHF.

This clonotype has just a few counts. V is TRBV6-6 and J is TRBJ1-2, with a possible D match to TRBD1 (5 bases). Per germline, CDR1 MNHNY and CDR2 SVGAGI (reference sequence). Trimming removed 0 bases at V and 7 bases at J, with 12 bases between. CDR3 length: 14 residues. The CDR3 sequence: CASSYSSTGGGYTF. Here the CDR3 DNA reads TGTGCCAGCAGTTACTCCTCCACTGGGGGTGGCTACACCTTC.

This clonotype has at least ten counts. The chain has TRBV5-3 and TRBJ2-7, with a weak D call TRBD1 (8 bases). TRBV5-3 is an open reading frame, and its role is uncertain. V lost 3 bases to trimming and J lost 6 bases, with 19 bases between them. CDR3 length: 15 amino acids. Written as DNA, the CDR3 is TGTGCCAGAAGCTCTGGACAGGGAGGGAGCATCGAGCAGTACTTC. Its translation is CARSSGQGGSIEQYF.

Ten or more counts support this clonotype. This chain joins TRBV20-1 and TRBJ2-5; 8 bases fit TRBD2. Per germline, CDR1 DFQATT and CDR2 SNEGSKA (reference sequence). The CDR3 runs to 15 residues. V dropped 5 bases and J dropped 2; count of bases not matched to a gene: 10. The CDR3 coding sequence is TGCAGTGCTGCGGGAGGTGCTACAGAGCAAGAGACCCAGTACTTC. This gives the protein CSAAGGATEQETQYF.

Ten or more counts support this clonotype. This chain connects TRBV4-3 to TRBJ2-1; a possible D gene is TRBD2 (5 bases). The CDR3 is 18 residues long. Trimming pared 3 bases from V and 0 bases from J, leaving 18 bases between. Germline V gene data show CDR1 as LGHNA and CDR2 as YSLEER. DNA of the CDR3: TGCGCCAGCAGCCACCAACGCCAGGACTCCCGCTCCTACAATGAGCAGTTCTTC. Its translation: CASSHQRQDSRSYNEQFF.

This clonotype was seen at least ten times. This chain connects TRBV6-5 to TRBJ1-1; D is possibly TRBD1 (5 bases). V lost 5 bases and J lost 4, with 20 bases in between. CDR3 length: 16 amino acids. Germline CDR1 MNHEY, CDR2 SVGAGI. CDR3 nucleotides: TGTGCCAGCAGTGTGGGGGGGGTAGGGAAGGGCACTGAAGCTTTCTTT. It specifies CASSVGGVGKGTEAFF.

This clonotype was seen ten or more times. The chain couples TRBV6-2 or TRBV6-3 to TRBJ1-2, with D perhaps TRBD1 (6 bases). The ends were cut back, 0 bases at V and 8 bases at J, with 16 bases in the middle. The CDR3 covers 15 residues. The germline gives CDR1 MNHEY, CDR2 SVGEGT. The CDR3: CASSYSPDRAGGYTF. CDR3 DNA: TGTGCCAGCAGTTACTCCCCGGACAGAGCCGGGGGCTACACCTTC.

This clonotype was detected many times. V gene TRBV4-3 combines with J gene TRBJ1-6, with D hard to call. The CDR3 loop spans 16 amino acids. With 0 bases removed from V and 9 bases from J, the gap between germline ends came to 15 bases. From germline, CDR1 is LGHNA and CDR2 YSLEER. The CDR3 region has the DNA TGCGCCAGCAGCCAAGAGCTGTCGGGGAACGGTTCACCCCTCCACTTT. Translating gives CASSQELSGNGSPLHF.